This T cell receptor (beta chain) was recorded in a study of vaccination effects on CD4 cells after COVID-19. Viral peptide pools were used in the ViraFEST assay to expand antigen-specific CD4+ T cells, and sequencing came afterward. Investigators separated out CD4+ T cells once approximately 10 days of culture had passed. Vaccine recipients, nucleocapsid antibody negative, had no prior SARS-CoV-2 infection. On day 3 and again on day 7, half the medium was replaced with IL-2 medium. Data came from immunoSEQ multiplex PCR; TCRdb stores just in-frame clones and leaves some out. This table has 50,000 or so clones, 79% appearing once. A remark on this clone: Its antigen remains unidentified.

The CDR3 totals 15 residues. CDR1 is SGHRS and CDR2 is YFSETQ in the germline V gene. Trimming removed 6 bases from V and 4 bases from J, with 18 bases in between. The material was CD4+ T cells from PBMCs cultured with HCoV-OC43 spike peptides, obtained before COVID-19 vaccination. Stated subset: HCoV-OC43 spike overlapping peptide pool stimulation. V gene TRBV5-1 combines with J gene TRBJ2-3, with D perhaps TRBD2 (6 bases). This TCR was sampled from a human donor who received a COVID-19 vaccine. DNA for the CDR3: TGCGCCAGCATCAGAGGGACTGGTAACGCAGATACGCAGTATTTT. Residues: CASIRGTGNADTQYF.